This TCR beta chain was profiled in a study of blood T cell repertoires in COVID-19 (TCRdb year 2020). Study-level background: Collaborator samples came from the United States, Italy and Spain and covered acute and convalescent phases of COVID-19. The prospective study material was composed of cDNA or gDNA derived from T cells, B-cell-depleted T cells, or PBMCs. Deeply sampled blood TCRbeta repertoires from subjects exposed to, actively infected with, or recovered from COVID-19 were included in the dataset. The repertoires were made available in a free public database intended to serve as a resource for research on the immune response to SARS-CoV-2. The samples were drawn from two sources: the first 160 participants of the ongoing ImmuneRACE study, and 1,000 to 1,500 subjects contributed by 6 global collaborators. Nearly every sample came with metadata listing a de-identified subject ID, COVID-19 status, age in years and sex. Where HLA class I and class II types were available, the types were taken from metadata supplied by the sample provider, not from assay-based typing. General conclusions and limits of the study: Clinical and demographic metadata were provided uncurated, with the amount varying by source and participant.

Concerning this clone: Its target antigen remains unknown. Base quality data are lacking; no much larger clone is found one base away.

TCRbeta CDR3 regions were amplified from genomic DNA by means of the immunoSEQ Assay, a bias-controlled multiplex PCR. Concerning the study's data processing: Nucleated cell counts per sample were estimated from amplification of reference gene primers within the assay. To quantify the absolute abundance of each unique TCRbeta CDR3 rearrangement, sequence reads were collapsed and filtered. For each sample, productive Simpson clonality was calculated as the square root of Simpson's diversity index across productive rearrangements. TCRdb holds this immuneACCESS table with in-frame rearrangements only. Some clones are missing; in checked studies, unresolved V genes explain under half, and the rest has no known cause. V and J calls and clone size follow that table, whereas D and trimming were derived from the DNA. The sample contains under 65,000 clones, about 78% of them found a single time. The ten largest clones take up roughly 6.1% of the sample.

Enrolling through a virtual design, the prospective study's participants ranged in age from roughly 18 to 100 years and lived across some 22 United States geographic areas. In the prospective study, participants were assigned to cohorts based on the clinical history participants reported in a screening survey and a study questionnaire. In the prospective study, whole blood, serum and a nasopharyngeal or oropharyngeal swab were collected from each participant by mobile phlebotomists. Participants in the prospective study had the option to provide additional blood draws and questionnaires over an approximately 2-month period. Blood samples from the prospective study were shipped frozen or at room temperature prior to DNA extraction. V has 7 bases trimmed and J has 0 bases trimmed; junction bases matching no gene number 9. CDR1 ENHRY and CDR2 SYGVKD are derived from the germline V gene. The CDR3 goes from the cysteine to the phenylalanine over 17 residues. The entry retains the CDR3 DNA only, 51 bases that are in frame from base 1.

The material sequenced was PBMCs or T cells enriched from blood (not recorded which). In this chain, TRBV10-3 is recombined with TRBJ2-6; TRBD1 matches 7 bases in the middle. The sequence was collected from a woman aged 45-59 years with acute COVID-19. The CDR3 sequence is CAINPGTAHSGANVLTF. The nucleotide sequence reads as follows: TGTGCCATCAACCCCGGGACAGCCCACTCTGGGGCCAACGTCCTGACTTTC.